A single sample gave rise to the 24 T cell receptor beta chains below, sequenced in a study of cytomegalovirus exposure and HLA in healthy donors (dated 2017 in TCRdb). The method behind the library was the immunoSEQ multiplex PCR assay. The multiplex PCR relied on a mix of 60 forward primers for TCR Vbeta segments and 13 reverse primers for TCR Jbeta segments. In TCRdb, the immuneACCESS table is reduced to in-frame sequences with V and J assigned. These tables do not hold every clone; where another copy was compared, an unresolved V gene accounts for under half, and the others remain unexplained. The sample table records under 150,000 clones; around 85% of these occur just once. The ten top clones hold about 1.8% of the sample. The sample comprised PBMCs. These receptors came from a boy aged 10-17 years in good health and CMV-seronegative.

The chain couples TRBV19 to TRBJ1-3; TRBD1 aligns across 9 bases. This CDR3 comprises 16 residues. V was clipped by 9 bases and J by 3 bases; unmatched bases: 12. Germline V gene lookup returns CDR1 LNHDA and CDR2 SQIVND (reference sequence). Here the CDR3 reads CASLTPGQGHGNTIYF. The CDR3 DNA follows: TGTGCCAGCCTAACCCCGGGACAGGGCCATGGAAACACCATATATTTT.

The chain has TRBV7-2 and TRBJ1-2, with 10 bases identical to TRBD1. Germline CDR1 SGHTA, CDR2 FQGNSA. V lost 7 bases, J lost 11 bases, and 13 bases stayed unmatched. The CDR3 has 14 amino acids. DNA of the CDR3: TGTGCCAGCACCCACGGGGACAGGGGAGGCCCTTACACCTTC. Translating it yields CASTHGDRGGPYTF.

The rearrangement joins TRBV6-5 to TRBJ1-6; perhaps TRBD1 as D (5 bases). Trimming cost V 0 bases and J 8 bases, with 8 bases left between them. The CDR3 sequence is 14 residues long. The germline gives CDR1 MNHEY, CDR2 SVGAGI. As DNA, the CDR3 is TGTGCCAGCAGTTACTCGGGGGAGGATTCACCCCTCCACTTT. Protein: CASSYSGEDSPLHF.

The chain combines TRBV5-1 with TRBJ1-2, with 7 bases fitting TRBD1. V was pared by 0 bases and J by 7 bases, with 6 bases of the junction left unmatched. This CDR3 is built from 14 residues. Looked up from germline, CDR1 is SGHRS and CDR2 is YFSETQ. The CDR3 DNA is TGCGCCAGCAGCTTGGGACAGGGTCTTCGTGGCTACACCTTC. Its translation: CASSLGQGLRGYTF.

The rearrangement uses TRBV11-2 and TRBJ1-2; D is unresolved. The CDR3 length is 14 residues. Germline values: CDR1 SGHAT, CDR2 FQNNGV. Trimming shortened V by 3 bases and J by 4 bases, and 12 bases separated the two germline ends. The CDR3 spells CASSFSQQPYGYTF. The CDR3 DNA is TGTGCCAGCAGCTTTTCACAGCAACCCTATGGCTACACCTTC.

The CDR3 DNA is TGTGCCAGCAGCTTAGTTGGGCCCAGGGGGAATTCACCCCTCCACTTT. Translating gives CASSLVGPRGNSPLHF. This chain connects TRBV7-9 to TRBJ1-6; 7 bases fit TRBD1. Per germline, CDR1 SEHNR and CDR2 FQNEAQ (reference sequence). V lost 1 base and J lost 7; bases outside the gene matches: 7. The CDR3 is 16 amino acids.

The chain joins TRBV19 to TRBJ1-2; D is uncertain. Trimming took 4 bases from V and 8 from J, leaving 11 bases between them. This CDR3 spans 12 amino acids. Germline lookup yields CDR1 LNHDA and CDR2 SQIVND (reference sequence). The CDR3 DNA is TGTGCCAGTAGTACCGGGGATCGCGGCTACACCTTC. Translation: CASSTGDRGYTF.

This rearrangement joins TRBV2 to TRBJ2-3; a weak D match, TRBD1 (5 bases). Trimming removed 7 bases from V and 2 bases from J, with 13 bases in between. CDR1 and CDR2 from the germline V gene are SNHLY and FYNNEI. This CDR3 spans 14 amino acids. The chain's CDR3 is CASTWGDFTDTQYF. In nucleotides, the CDR3 is TGTGCCAGCACGTGGGGCGACTTCACAGATACGCAGTATTTT. The entire variable domain, with the rest obtained from reference TRBV2 and TRBJ2-3, is as follows: EPEVTQTPSHQVTQMGQEVILRCVPISNHLYFYWYRQILGQKVEFLVSFYNNEISEKSEIFDDQFSVERPDGSNFTLKIRSTKLEDSAMYFCASTWGDFTDTQYFGPGTRLTVL.

This clone was picked up a small number of times. V usage is TRBV10-1 and J usage is TRBJ1-5; 10 nucleotides match TRBD1. After removal of 4 bases from V and 9 bases from J, the junction contained 9 bases not matched to a gene. From germline, CDR1 is WNHNN and CDR2 SYGVQD (reference sequence). The CDR3 runs 15 residues. CDR3 nucleotide sequence: TGCGCCAGCAGTGGGGGGACAGGGGCCCTTCTGCCCCAGCATTTT. Its protein product is CASSGGTGALLPQHF.

This chain links TRBV30 with TRBJ2-7; 9 bases agree with TRBD2. J was trimmed by 7 bases and V by 3 bases; bases with no gene match: 7. Germline CDR1 and CDR2: GTSNPN and SVGIG (reference sequence). The CDR3 covers 13 residues. CDR3 loop: CAWRTSGAPEQYF. The CDR3 nucleotides are TGTGCCTGGAGGACTAGCGGAGCTCCTGAGCAGTACTTC.

This rearrangement joins TRBV19 to TRBJ2-3; 9 bases line up with TRBD1. CDR3 length equals 17 residues. Germline values: CDR1 LNHDA, CDR2 SQIVND (reference sequence). V gave up 1 base and J gave up 4 bases; unmatched junction bases: 9. DNA for the CDR3: TGTGCCAGTAGTATAGGTACCCGGGACAGGGTCTCAGATACGCAGTATTTT. Its translation is CASSIGTRDRVSDTQYF. The full variable domain, rest sourced from reference TRBV19 and TRBJ2-3, is DGGITQSPKYLFRKEGQNVTLSCEQNLNHDAMYWYRQDPGQGLRLIYYSQIVNDFQKGDIAEGYSVSREKKESFPLTVTSAQKNPTAFYLCASSIGTRDRVSDTQYFGPGTRLTVL.

The CDR3 sequence is CASSLGHSYEQYF. CDR3 in DNA: TGTGCCAGCAGCTTGGGACACTCCTACGAGCAGTACTTC. The chain carries TRBV7-8 and TRBJ2-7, with D possibly TRBD1 on 6 matching bases. The CDR3 contains 13 residues. V lost 3 bases, J lost 0 bases, and 6 bases lay in between. The germline CDR1 and CDR2 sequences are SGHVS and FQNEAQ.

The chain recombines TRBV27 with TRBJ1-1, with D tentatively TRBD1 (5 bases). This CDR3 has 15 residues. From germline, CDR1 is MNHEY and CDR2 SMNVEV (reference sequence). Trimming took 5 bases from V and 0 from J, leaving 13 bases between them. DNA of the CDR3: TGTGCCAGCAGTCAACCCCCGGGGGTGAACACTGAAGCTTTCTTT. This gives the protein CASSQPPGVNTEAFF.

The genes are TRBV4-1 and TRBJ2-7, with 8 nucleotides matching TRBD1. J was trimmed by 7 bases and V by 1 base; bases with no gene match: 6. CDR1 and CDR2 (germline): MGHRA, YSYEKL. The CDR3 totals 14 residues. CDR3 DNA: TGCGCCAGCAGCCAAGTCCAGGGGGCCGGAGAGCAGTACTTC. Its protein product is CASSQVQGAGEQYF.

The chain couples TRBV4-3 to TRBJ2-2; 7 nucleotides align to TRBD1. V shed 0 bases, J shed 6 bases, and the junction held 7 bases outside the gene matches. CDR1 is LGHNA and CDR2 is YSLEER in the germline V gene. CDR3 size: 16 residues. CDR3 coding DNA: TGCGCCAGCAGCCAAGATGCACAGGGGAAAGCCGGGGAGCTGTTTTTT. Its protein product is CASSQDAQGKAGELFF.

The rearrangement joins TRBV6-5 to TRBJ1-3; D is unresolved. Germline V gene sequence: CDR1 MNHEY, CDR2 SVGAGI. The CDR3 totals 15 residues. V lost 6 bases and J lost 0, with 12 bases in between. The CDR3 here is CASRDPGSSGNTIYF. The CDR3 nucleotides read TGTGCCAGCAGGGACCCCGGGAGCTCTGGAAACACCATATATTTT.

The rearrangement joins TRBV7-2 to TRBJ2-7, with D possibly being TRBD1 (5 bases). The ends were cut back, 5 bases at V and 0 bases at J, with 17 bases in the middle. This CDR3 contains 16 residues. Germline lookup yields CDR1 SGHTA and CDR2 FQGNSA. The CDR3 DNA follows: TGTGCCAGCAGCGACACCAGGGCCCCGAGCTCCTACGAGCAGTACTTC. It yields the protein CASSDTRAPSSYEQYF. The full variable domain, rest sourced from reference TRBV7-2 and TRBJ2-7, is GAGVSQSPSNKVTEKGKDVELRCDPISGHTALYWYRQSLGQGLEFLIYFQGNSAPDKSGLPSDRFSAERTGGSVSTLTIQRTQQEDSAVYLCASSDTRAPSSYEQYFGPGTRLTVT.

The chain joins TRBV4-3 to TRBJ1-5; D possibly corresponds to TRBD1 (6 bases). Deletions cut 0 bases from V and 10 bases from J, with 16 bases between. Germline V lookup: CDR1 LGHNA, CDR2 YSLEER. This CDR3 contains 15 residues. The DNA of the CDR3 is TGCGCCAGCAGCCAAGATGGAGGCAGGGGTGAACCCCAGCATTTT. The encoded protein is CASSQDGGRGEPQHF.

This clone was observed a few times. The chain employs TRBV15 and TRBJ2-3; 7 bases map to TRBD1. Trimming at V came to 0 bases and at J to 0 bases, leaving 3 bases not matched to a gene. Germline loops: CDR1 LNHNV, CDR2 YYDKDF (reference sequence). CDR3 size: 16 residues. The CDR3 sequence is CATSRERQGSTDTQYF. The CDR3 bases are TGTGCCACCAGCAGAGAGAGACAGGGAAGCACAGATACGCAGTATTTT. Full variable domain (missing parts from reference TRBV15 and TRBJ2-3): DAMVIQNPRYQVTQFGKPVTLSCSQTLNHNVMYWYQQKSSQAPKLLFHYYDKDFNNEADTPDNFQSRRPNTSFCFLDIRSPGLGDTAMYLCATSRERQGSTDTQYFGPGTRLTVL.

The rearrangement uses TRBV9 and TRBJ2-7; 10 bases map to TRBD1. Trimming at V came to 0 bases and at J to 2 bases, leaving 5 bases not matched to a gene. CDR1 is SGDLS, CDR2 YYNGEE, per germline. This CDR3 is 16 amino acids long. The CDR3 DNA is TGTGCCAGCAGCGTAGGTTCCGGGACAGGGGCCTACGAGCAGTACTTC. This encodes CASSVGSGTGAYEQYF. Filled out from reference TRBV9 and TRBJ2-7, the complete variable domain reads DSGVTQTPKHLITATGQRVTLRCSPRSGDLSVYWYQQSLDQGLQFLIQYYNGEERAKGNILERFSAQQFPDLHSELNLSSLELGDSALYFCASSVGSGTGAYEQYFGPGTRLTVT.

The V gene is TRBV5-1, the J gene TRBJ2-2; D is perhaps TRBD1 (5 bases). Germline CDR1 reads SGHRS; CDR2 reads YFSETQ. This CDR3 region has 13 residues. The V end lost 4 bases, the J end lost 7 bases, and 11 bases lay between the germline ends. Written as DNA, the CDR3 is TGCGCCAGCAGCCTGGACACCCACGGGGAGCTGTTTTTT. Its translation is CASSLDTHGELFF.

This clone was recorded a few times. V and J are TRBV6-5 and TRBJ1-1, with D unclear. Trimming cost V 6 bases and J 0 bases, with 8 bases left between them. The length of the CDR3 is 13 residues. CDR1 is MNHEY and CDR2 is SVGAGI in the germline V gene. The CDR3: CASSLTLNTEAFF. DNA for the CDR3: TGTGCCAGCAGCCTGACACTGAACACTGAAGCTTTCTTT.

The J gene is TRBJ2-1, the V gene TRBV5-1, with 7 bases fitting TRBD2. Germline CDR1 SGHRS, CDR2 YFSETQ. There are 15 residues in the CDR3. Trimming cost V 5 bases and J 4 bases; bases outside gene matches: 9. CDR3 nucleotides: TGCGCCAGCAGTCCGGGGGGAGGTTGGTACAATGAGCAGTTCTTC. Its protein product is CASSPGGGWYNEQFF.

The chain carries TRBV7-9 and TRBJ2-2; TRBD1 is a possible D gene (5 bases). V was clipped by 0 bases and J by 3 bases, with 8 bases between them. This CDR3 comprises 15 residues. CDR1 and CDR2 from the germline V gene are SEHNR and FQNEAQ (reference sequence). This CDR3 reads CASSLARRDTGELFF. Here the CDR3 DNA reads TGTGCCAGCAGCTTAGCACGCAGGGACACCGGGGAGCTGTTTTTT.